Here is one T cell receptor beta chain with its context. Antigen: not known. The sample is drawn from a study of cytomegalovirus exposure and HLA in healthy donors. Study-level results: Specificity for CMV antigens was confirmed in vitro for a few of the CMV-associated chains.

The PCR contained 60 Vbeta and 13 Jbeta primers. Produced via immunoSEQ multiplex PCR; TCRdb's table is partial and in-frame only. The table shows 64,000 or so clones, with 55% to 80% occurring only once. Between the trimmed V and J ends, which lost 2 bases and 4 bases, there was a span of 11 bases. Germline V gives CDR1 MNHNS, CDR2 SASEGT. This CDR3 is 15 amino acids long. The TCR was taken from a man aged 35-49 years in good health and CMV-seropositive. The chain recombines TRBV6-1 with TRBJ2-2; D not resolved. Sequencing used PBMCs. Here the CDR3 DNA reads TGTGCCAGCAGTGAACTAGGCACCTCCACCGGGGAGCTGTTTTTT. Translation: CASSELGTSTGELFF.